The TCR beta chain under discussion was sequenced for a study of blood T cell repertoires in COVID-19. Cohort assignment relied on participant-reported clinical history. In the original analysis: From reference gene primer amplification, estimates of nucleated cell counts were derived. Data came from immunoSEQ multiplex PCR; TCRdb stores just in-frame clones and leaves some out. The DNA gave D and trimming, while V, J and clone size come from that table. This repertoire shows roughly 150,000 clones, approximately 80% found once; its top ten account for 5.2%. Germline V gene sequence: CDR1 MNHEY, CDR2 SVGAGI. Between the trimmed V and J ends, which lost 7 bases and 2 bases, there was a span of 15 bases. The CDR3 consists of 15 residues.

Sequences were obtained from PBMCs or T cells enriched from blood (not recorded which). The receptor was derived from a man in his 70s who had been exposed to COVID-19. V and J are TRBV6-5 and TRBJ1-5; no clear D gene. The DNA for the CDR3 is TGTGCCAGCACCGGTGGTCCCTCGGGCAATCAGCCCCAGCATTTT. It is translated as CASTGGPSGNQPQHF.